The rows below give T cell receptor beta chains drawn from one sample of a study of cytotoxic CD8 clonotypes in ibrutinib-treated CLL. TCRdb's copy holds only in-frame clones and misses some; the assay was immunoSEQ multiplex PCR. Among 150,000 or so clones, approximately 81% were seen once, and the ten largest hold 9.5% to 15%. This specimen was PBMCs, taken after 12 months of ibrutinib treatment. All receptors derive from a human donor with chronic lymphocytic leukemia. CDR3s include the opening cysteine and the closing phenylalanine or tryptophan. Each record gives: D gene, clone size, V gene, J gene, CDR3 DNA, CDR3 protein. D genes are given only for firm matches. Rows may omit the clone size; those that give it use once, few, many or a size class.

NA,few,TRBV7-2,TRBJ2-3,TGTGCCAGCAAAGGACAGATTTTAACTAGCACAGATACGCAGTATTTT,CASKGQILTSTDTQYF
NA,NA,TRBV11-2,TRBJ2-3,TGTGCCAGCAGCCAAGATGTGGGACCGCAGTATTTT,CASSQDVGPQYF
TRBD1,NA,TRBV11-2,TRBJ1-2,TGTGCCAGCAGCCAAGACAGGGTGCAAGGCTACACCTTC,CASSQDRVQGYTF
TRBD1,NA,TRBV7-8,TRBJ1-4,TGTGCCAGCAGCCCACTCGGGGGACAGGGGGATGAAAAACTGTTTTTT,CASSPLGGQGDEKLFF
NA,NA,TRBV6-5,TRBJ2-7,TGTGCCAGCAGTTACGGGGTGGGATTAACCTACGAGCAGTACTTC,CASSYGVGLTYEQYF
NA,NA,TRBV2,TRBJ2-7,TGTGCCAGCAGTCTTTGGGAGTCCTACGAGCAGTACTTC,CASSLWESYEQYF
TRBD1,NA,TRBV6-1,TRBJ1-2,TGTGCCAGCAGTATTGACAGGGATGGCTACACCTTC,CASSIDRDGYTF
NA,NA,TRBV4-1,TRBJ1-1,TGCGCCAGCAGCCAAGTTTCTGGGGGGAACACTGAAGCTTTCTTT,CASSQVSGGNTEAFF
NA,NA,TRBV7-2,TRBJ2-3,TGTGCCAGCAGCTTAGAACGGAAAAGGAACACGCAGTATTTT,CASSLERKRNTQYF
NA,NA,TRBV7-8,TRBJ1-1,TGTGCCAGCAGCTTAGTAGGGACCACTGAAGCTTTCTTT,CASSLVGTTEAFF
NA,few,TRBV7-9,TRBJ1-2,TGTGCCAGCAGCTACAGGGATATAGGGTATGGCTACACCTTC,CASSYRDIGYGYTF
TRBD2,few,TRBV7-6,TRBJ2-2,TGTGCCAGCAGCTCTCCTAGCGGGCGGACCGGGGAGCTGTTTTTT,CASSSPSGRTGELFF
NA,NA,TRBV29-1,TRBJ1-1,TGCAGCGTTGAATTTACAGGTCCGGGGGAAGCTTTCTTT,CSVEFTGPGEAFF
NA,NA,TRBV7-9,TRBJ1-1,TGTGCCAGCAGCTTTACAGGGAATGCTGAAGCTTTCTTT,CASSFTGNAEAFF
NA,NA,TRBV6-4,TRBJ2-2,TGTGCCAGCAGCCCCGCCGCGGAAAACACCGGGGAGCTGTTTTTT,CASSPAAENTGELFF
TRBD2,NA,TRBV10-3,TRBJ2-1,TGTGCCATCACCCCCGGGACTAGCGGCGATGAGCAGTTCTTC,CAITPGTSGDEQFF
NA,few,TRBV4-1,TRBJ1-1,TGCGCCAGCAGCCAGGCCGACGGACACAACACTGAAGCTTTCTTT,CASSQADGHNTEAFF
NA,NA,TRBV30,TRBJ2-5,TGTGCCTGGAGAGGAGAGACCCAGTACTTC,CAWRGETQYF
NA,NA,TRBV11-2,TRBJ2-2,TGTGCCAGCAGCTTTAGACCCGAAACTAACACCGGGGAGCTGTTTTTT,CASSFRPETNTGELFF
NA,NA,TRBV7-2,TRBJ1-4,TGTGCCAGCAGCTTCGGCGACCGTAATGAAAAACTGTTTTTT,CASSFGDRNEKLFF
NA,NA,TRBV6-1,TRBJ1-1,TGTGCCAGCAGTGAAGCCCGGCCTGAAGCTTTCTTT,CASSEARPEAFF